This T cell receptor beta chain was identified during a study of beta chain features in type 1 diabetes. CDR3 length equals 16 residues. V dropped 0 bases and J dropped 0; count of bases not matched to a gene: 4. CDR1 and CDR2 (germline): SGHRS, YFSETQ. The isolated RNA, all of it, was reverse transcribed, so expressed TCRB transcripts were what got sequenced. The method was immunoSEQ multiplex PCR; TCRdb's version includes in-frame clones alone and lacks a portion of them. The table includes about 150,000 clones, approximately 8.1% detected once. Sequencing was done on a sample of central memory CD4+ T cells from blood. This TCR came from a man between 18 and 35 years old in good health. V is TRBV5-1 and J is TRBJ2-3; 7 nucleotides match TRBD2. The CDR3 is CASSLEAGPSTDTQYF. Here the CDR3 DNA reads TGCGCCAGCAGCTTGGAAGCGGGGCCTAGCACAGATACGCAGTATTTT.